This T cell receptor beta chain was obtained from a study of T cells after yellow fever vaccination. The CDR3 covers 13 residues. V was trimmed by 3 bases and J by 7 bases, leaving 13 bases between them. TCRdb called the 5' RACE reads again in MiXCR, with one record for every CDR3 protein. Of hundreds of thousands of distinct CDR3 sequences listed, approximately 13% were seen once; the top ten hold around 15%. This chain uses TRBV12-3 or TRBV12-4 with TRBJ2-7; unclear D gene. The source material was PBMCs, sampled on the day of the yellow fever booster vaccination. The origin of this receptor is a man aged 25 to 45 who received the YFV17D yellow fever vaccine. CDR3 DNA sequence: TGTGCCAGCAGTTTTAGGGCACCGGGTGAGCAGTACTTC. It translates to CASSFRAPGEQYF.